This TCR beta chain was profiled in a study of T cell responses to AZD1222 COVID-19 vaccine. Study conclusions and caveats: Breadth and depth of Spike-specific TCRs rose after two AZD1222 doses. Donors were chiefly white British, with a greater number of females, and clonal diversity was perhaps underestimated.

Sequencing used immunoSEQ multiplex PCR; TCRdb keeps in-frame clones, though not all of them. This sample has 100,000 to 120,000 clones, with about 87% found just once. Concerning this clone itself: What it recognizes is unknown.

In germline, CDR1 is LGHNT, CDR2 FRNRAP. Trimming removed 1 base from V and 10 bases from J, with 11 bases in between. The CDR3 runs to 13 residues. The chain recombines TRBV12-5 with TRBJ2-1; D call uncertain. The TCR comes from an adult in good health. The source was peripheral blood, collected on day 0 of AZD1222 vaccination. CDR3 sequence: CASGLADRVEQFF. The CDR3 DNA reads TGTGCTAGTGGTTTGGCCGACCGGGTGGAGCAGTTCTTC.